This T cell receptor beta chain was recorded in a study of vaccination and CD4 T cells after COVID-19. Background on the study: Convalescent donors: six male, four female; seven Caucasian, two Asian, one multiracial, two Hispanic. Findings of the study overall: Relatively small numbers of convalescent patients were studied, with no early post-infection timepoints included. SARS-CoV-2-reactive clonotypes rose nonsignificantly, with the median going from roughly 19 to 38.

TCRdb independently ran MiXCR on the PCR reads; one entry per CDR3 protein. The repertoire includes 25,000 to 30,000 distinct CDR3 sequences, 50% of them detected once, and about 5% sits in the top ten. Time point given: late sampling 161 to 241 days after vaccination in three convalescent patients. About this clonotype itself: Antigen unknown.

Germline loops: CDR1 LNHDA, CDR2 SQIVND (reference sequence). V dropped 3 bases and J dropped 1; count of bases not matched to a gene: 0. CDR3 length: 15 amino acids. The chain links TRBV19 to TRBJ1-5; 10 nucleotides match TRBD1. This receptor was obtained from a human donor who had recovered from COVID-19. The sequenced sample was CD4+ T cells from blood, obtained about 7 months after SARS-CoV-2 vaccination. The chain's CDR3 is CASSMTGGSNQPQHF. The DNA of the CDR3 is TGTGCCAGTAGTATGACAGGGGGCAGCAATCAGCCCCAGCATTTT.